The source of this TCR beta chain is a study of cytomegalovirus exposure and HLA in healthy donors. Study-level results: Rarity marked most TCR sequences, yet some public TCRs occurred in many donors.

Germline CDR1 is SGHRS and CDR2 is YFSETQ. V dropped 3 bases and J dropped 4 bases, with 16 bases sitting between them. The CDR3 is 15 residues long. A word on this clone: Its antigen is undetermined.

Each of the donors was a healthy bone marrow donor. Nominally healthy donors were sampled, though unrecorded immune exposures were likely. PCR employed 60 Vbeta and 13 Jbeta primers. Authors' analysis steps: Tens of millions of unique TCR beta chains, roughly 10 million shared, were counted in a later analysis. The data were produced by immunoSEQ multiplex PCR, yet TCRdb's version contains in-frame clones alone and is incomplete. V, J and clone size reflect that table, while D and trimming were determined from the DNA. The table shows roughly 77,000 clones, with about two thirds occurring only once. The V and J genes are TRBV5-1 and TRBJ2-5; no definite D call. The sample was PBMCs. This receptor was obtained from a woman between 40 and 50 years old in good health and CMV-seropositive. The CDR3 DNA reads TGCGCCAGCAGCTCCACTCCGGGTCCTACAGAGACCCAGTACTTC. Translating it yields CASSSTPGPTETQYF.